Shown below are 4 T cell receptor beta chains from a single sample sequenced in a study of control samples from healthy donors and cancer patients. Clones were read by immunoSEQ multiplex PCR, and TCRdb kept only the in-frame ones, dropping some. Of fewer than 130,000 clones listed, approximately 87% are singletons. Sequencing used PBMCs. These receptors were taken from a woman aged 55 to 70 with lung cancer.

This chain connects TRBV5-1 to TRBJ2-7, with a weak D call TRBD2 (6 bases). CDR1 SGHRS and CDR2 YFSETQ come from the germline V gene. Trimming left V 4 bases short and J 0 bases short, with 11 bases between. The CDR3 consists of 14 residues. CDR3 sequence (DNA): TGCGCCAGCAGCCAAAACGGGGGCTCCTACGAGCAGTACTTC. It is translated as CASSQNGGSYEQYF.

This clone was found once. The CDR3 sequence is CASSWGNTEAFF. CDR3 nucleotides: TGCGCCAGCAGCTGGGGGAACACTGAAGCTTTCTTT. The chain has TRBV5-1 and TRBJ1-1, with no clear D. Germline values: CDR1 SGHRS, CDR2 YFSETQ. The V and J ends lost 3 bases and 1 base respectively, with 4 bases between them. The CDR3 totals 12 residues.

This chain links TRBV12-3 or TRBV12-4 with TRBJ1-2; no definite D call. CDR3 length equals 13 residues. V lost 3 bases, J lost 2 bases, and 7 bases lay in between. The CDR3 DNA sequence: TGTGCCAGCAGTTTGTACAGAAACTATGGCTACACCTTC. This gives the protein CASSLYRNYGYTF.

In the case of this clone: Its ends do not fully match the called genes, so a read error is possible. The chain joins TRBV3-1 (or the pseudogene TRBV3-2) to TRBJ2-1; no clear D gene. The CDR3 covers 11 residues. CDR1 and CDR2 from the germline V gene are LGHDT and YNNKEL (reference sequence). This chain's CDR3 is CASSSNNEQFF. CDR3 nucleotide sequence: TGTGCCAGCAGCTCCAACAATGAGCAGTTCTTC.